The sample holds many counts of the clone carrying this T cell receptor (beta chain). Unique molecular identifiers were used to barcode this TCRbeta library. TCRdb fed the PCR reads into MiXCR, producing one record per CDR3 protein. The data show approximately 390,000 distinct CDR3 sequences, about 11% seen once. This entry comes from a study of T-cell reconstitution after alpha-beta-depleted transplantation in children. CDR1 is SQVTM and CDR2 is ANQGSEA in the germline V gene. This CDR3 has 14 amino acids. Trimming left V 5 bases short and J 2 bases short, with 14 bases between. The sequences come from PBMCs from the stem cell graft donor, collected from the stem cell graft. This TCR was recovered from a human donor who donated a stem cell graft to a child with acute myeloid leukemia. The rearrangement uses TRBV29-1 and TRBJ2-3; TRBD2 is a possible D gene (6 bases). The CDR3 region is CSVTAGSPTDTQYF. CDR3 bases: TGCAGCGTTACAGCGGGTAGCCCCACAGATACGCAGTATTTT.